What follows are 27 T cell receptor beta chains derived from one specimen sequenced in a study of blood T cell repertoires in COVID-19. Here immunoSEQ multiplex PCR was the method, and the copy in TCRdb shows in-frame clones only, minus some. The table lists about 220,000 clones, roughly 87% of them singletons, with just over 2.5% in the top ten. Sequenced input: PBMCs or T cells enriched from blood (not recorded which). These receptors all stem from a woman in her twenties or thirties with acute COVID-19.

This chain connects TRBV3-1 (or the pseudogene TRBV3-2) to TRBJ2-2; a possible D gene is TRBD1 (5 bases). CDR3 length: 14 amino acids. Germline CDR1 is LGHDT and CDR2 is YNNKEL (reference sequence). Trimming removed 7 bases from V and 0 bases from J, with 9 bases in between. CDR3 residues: CASTLQANTGELFF. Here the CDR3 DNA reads TGTGCCAGCACCTTACAGGCGAACACCGGGGAGCTGTTTTTT.

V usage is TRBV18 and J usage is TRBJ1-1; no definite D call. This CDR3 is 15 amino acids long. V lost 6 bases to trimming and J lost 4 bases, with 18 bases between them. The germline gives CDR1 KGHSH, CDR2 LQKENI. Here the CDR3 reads CASSPRSGSGTEAFF. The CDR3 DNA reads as TGTGCCAGCTCCCCGAGGTCGGGGAGCGGCACTGAAGCTTTCTTT.

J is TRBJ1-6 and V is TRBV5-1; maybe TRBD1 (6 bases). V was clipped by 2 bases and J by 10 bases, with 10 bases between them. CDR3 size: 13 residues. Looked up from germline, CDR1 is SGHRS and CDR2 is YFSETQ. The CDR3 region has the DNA TGCGCCAGCAGCTTTGGGGACAAGTCACCCCTCCACTTT. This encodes CASSFGDKSPLHF. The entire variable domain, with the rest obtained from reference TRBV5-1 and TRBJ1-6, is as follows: KAGVTQTPRYLIKTRGQQVTLSCSPISGHRSVSWYQQTPGQGLQFLFEYFSETQRNKGNFPGRFSGRQFSNSRSEMNVSTLELGDSALYLCASSFGDKSPLHFGNGTRLTVT.

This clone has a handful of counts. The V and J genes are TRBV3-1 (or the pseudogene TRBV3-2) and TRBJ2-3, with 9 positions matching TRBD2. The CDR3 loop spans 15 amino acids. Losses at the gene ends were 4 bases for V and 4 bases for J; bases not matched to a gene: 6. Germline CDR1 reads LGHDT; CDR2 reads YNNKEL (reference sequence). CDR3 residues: CASSPSGGWADTQYF. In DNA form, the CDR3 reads TGTGCCAGCAGCCCGAGCGGGGGGTGGGCAGATACGCAGTATTTT.

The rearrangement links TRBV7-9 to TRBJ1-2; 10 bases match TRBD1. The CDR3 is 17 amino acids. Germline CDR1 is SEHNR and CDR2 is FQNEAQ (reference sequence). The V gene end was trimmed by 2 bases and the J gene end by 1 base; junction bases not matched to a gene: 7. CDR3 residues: CASSLNRWDRGNYGYTF. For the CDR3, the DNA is TGTGCCAGCAGCTTAAACCGTTGGGACAGGGGTAACTATGGCTACACCTTC.

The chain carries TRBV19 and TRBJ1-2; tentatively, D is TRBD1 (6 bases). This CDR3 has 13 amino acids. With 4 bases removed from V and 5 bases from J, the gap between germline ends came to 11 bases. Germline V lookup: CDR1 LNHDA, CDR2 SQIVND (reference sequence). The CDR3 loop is CASSSRTVYGYTF. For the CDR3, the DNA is TGTGCCAGTAGTAGTAGGACAGTTTATGGCTACACCTTC.

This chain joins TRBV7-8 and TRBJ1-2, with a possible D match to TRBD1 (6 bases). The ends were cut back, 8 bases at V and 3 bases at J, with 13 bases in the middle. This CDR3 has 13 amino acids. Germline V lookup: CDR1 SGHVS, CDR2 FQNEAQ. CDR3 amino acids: CASGGSSDYGYTF. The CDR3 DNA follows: TGTGCCAGCGGGGGCTCTTCCGACTATGGCTACACCTTC.

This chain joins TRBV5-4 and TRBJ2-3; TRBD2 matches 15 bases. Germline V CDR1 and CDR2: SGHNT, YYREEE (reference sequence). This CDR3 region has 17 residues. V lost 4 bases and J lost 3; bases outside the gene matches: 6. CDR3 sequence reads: CASSPGLAGGDTDTQYF. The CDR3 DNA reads TGTGCCAGCAGCCCCGGACTAGCGGGGGGGGATACAGATACGCAGTATTTT.

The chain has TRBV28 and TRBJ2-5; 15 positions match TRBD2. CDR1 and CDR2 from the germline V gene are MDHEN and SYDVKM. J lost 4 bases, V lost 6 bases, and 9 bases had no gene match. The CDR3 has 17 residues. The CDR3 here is CASSPGLAGGQGETQYF. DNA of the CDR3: TGTGCCAGCAGCCCAGGACTAGCGGGGGGGCAGGGAGAGACCCAGTACTTC.

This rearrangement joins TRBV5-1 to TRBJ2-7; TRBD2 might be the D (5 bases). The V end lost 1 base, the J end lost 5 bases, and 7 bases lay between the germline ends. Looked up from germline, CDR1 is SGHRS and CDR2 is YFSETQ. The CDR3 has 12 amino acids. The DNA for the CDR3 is TGCGCCAGCAGCTTGCCTAGCAACGAGCAGTACTTC. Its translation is CASSLPSNEQYF.

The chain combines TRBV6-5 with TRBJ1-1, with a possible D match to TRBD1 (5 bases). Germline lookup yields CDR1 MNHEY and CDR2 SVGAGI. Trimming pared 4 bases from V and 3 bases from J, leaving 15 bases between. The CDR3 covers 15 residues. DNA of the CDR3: TGTGCCAGCAGTTTCCAACCGTCACAGGACACTGAAGCTTTCTTT. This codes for CASSFQPSQDTEAFF.

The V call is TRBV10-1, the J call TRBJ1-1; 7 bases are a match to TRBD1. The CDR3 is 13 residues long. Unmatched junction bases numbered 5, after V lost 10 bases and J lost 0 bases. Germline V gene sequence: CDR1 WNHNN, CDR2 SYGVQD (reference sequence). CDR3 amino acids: CATQDRMNTEAFF. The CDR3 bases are TGCGCCACCCAGGACAGGATGAACACTGAAGCTTTCTTT.

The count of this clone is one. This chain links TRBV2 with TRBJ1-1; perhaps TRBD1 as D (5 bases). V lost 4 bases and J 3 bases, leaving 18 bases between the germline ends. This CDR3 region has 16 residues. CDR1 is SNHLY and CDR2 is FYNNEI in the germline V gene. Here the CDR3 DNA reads TGTGCCAGCAGTGTGGAGGGGACGGCTTTGGACACTGAAGCTTTCTTT. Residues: CASSVEGTALDTEAFF.

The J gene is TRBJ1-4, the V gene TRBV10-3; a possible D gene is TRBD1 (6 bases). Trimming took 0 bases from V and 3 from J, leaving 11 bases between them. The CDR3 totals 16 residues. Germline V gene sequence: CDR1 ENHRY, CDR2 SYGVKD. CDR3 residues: CAISESKGGPNEKLFF. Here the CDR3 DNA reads TGTGCCATCAGTGAGTCGAAGGGGGGGCCTAATGAAAAACTGTTTTTT.

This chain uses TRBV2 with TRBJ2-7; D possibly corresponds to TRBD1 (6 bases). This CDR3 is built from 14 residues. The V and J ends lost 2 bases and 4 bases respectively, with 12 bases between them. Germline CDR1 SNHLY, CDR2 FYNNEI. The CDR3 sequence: CASSEIGQTYEQYF. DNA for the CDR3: TGTGCCAGCAGTGAAATTGGACAGACGTACGAGCAGTACTTC.

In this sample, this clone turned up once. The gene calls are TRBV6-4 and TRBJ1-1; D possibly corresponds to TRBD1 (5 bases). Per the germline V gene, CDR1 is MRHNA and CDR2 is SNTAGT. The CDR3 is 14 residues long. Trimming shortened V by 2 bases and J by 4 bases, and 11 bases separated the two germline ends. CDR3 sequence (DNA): TGTGCCAGCAGTGACGGGGGGGGAGGCACTGAAGCTTTCTTT. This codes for CASSDGGGGTEAFF.

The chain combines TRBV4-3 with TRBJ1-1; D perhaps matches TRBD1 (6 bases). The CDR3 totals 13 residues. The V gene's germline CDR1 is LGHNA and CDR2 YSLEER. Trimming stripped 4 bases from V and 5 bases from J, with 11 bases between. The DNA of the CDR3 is TGCGCCAGCAGCCCCGGGAGGGGGACTGAAGCTTTCTTT. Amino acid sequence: CASSPGRGTEAFF.

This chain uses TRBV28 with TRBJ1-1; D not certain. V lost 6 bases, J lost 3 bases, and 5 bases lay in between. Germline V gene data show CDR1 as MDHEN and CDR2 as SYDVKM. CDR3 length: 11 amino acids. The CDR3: CASSPHTEAFF. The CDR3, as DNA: TGTGCCAGCAGCCCTCACACTGAAGCTTTCTTT. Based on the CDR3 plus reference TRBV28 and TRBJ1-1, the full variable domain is DVKVTQSSRYLVKRTGEKVFLECVQDMDHENMFWYRQDPGLGLRLIYFSYDVKMKEKGDIPEGYSVSREKKERFSLILESASTNQTSMYLCASSPHTEAFFGQGTRLTVV.

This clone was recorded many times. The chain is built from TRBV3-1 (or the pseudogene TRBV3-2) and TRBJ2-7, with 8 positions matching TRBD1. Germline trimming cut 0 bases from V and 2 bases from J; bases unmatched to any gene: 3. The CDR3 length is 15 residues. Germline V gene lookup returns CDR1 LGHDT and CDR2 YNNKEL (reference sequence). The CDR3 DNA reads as TGTGCCAGCAGCCAAGATGTACAGGGGGCCTACGAGCAGTACTTC. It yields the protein CASSQDVQGAYEQYF.

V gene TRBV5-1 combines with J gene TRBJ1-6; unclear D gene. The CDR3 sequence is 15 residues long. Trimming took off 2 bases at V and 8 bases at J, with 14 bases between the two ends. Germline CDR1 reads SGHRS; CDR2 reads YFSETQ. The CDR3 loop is CASSFRTSRDSPLHF. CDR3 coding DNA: TGCGCCAGCAGCTTCCGGACTTCAAGGGATTCACCCCTCCACTTT.

For the CDR3, the DNA is TGTGCCAGCAGCCCACAGGGGGCCAATGAGCAGTTCTTC. Translation gives CASSPQGANEQFF. The chain is built from TRBV28 and TRBJ2-1, with 9 bases fitting TRBD1. Per the germline V gene, CDR1 is MDHEN and CDR2 is SYDVKM. The CDR3 runs 13 residues. J gave up 6 bases and V 6 bases, and 3 bases lay outside the gene matches.

CDR3 nucleotides: TGTGCCAGCAGCCTAGGGACAGTCTCTGGAAACACCATATATTTT. Its protein product is CASSLGTVSGNTIYF. The chain links TRBV9 to TRBJ1-3; 7 nucleotides align to TRBD1. CDR1 SGDLS and CDR2 YYNGEE come from the germline V gene. V shed 4 bases, J shed 0 bases, and the junction held 4 bases outside the gene matches. The CDR3 has 15 residues.

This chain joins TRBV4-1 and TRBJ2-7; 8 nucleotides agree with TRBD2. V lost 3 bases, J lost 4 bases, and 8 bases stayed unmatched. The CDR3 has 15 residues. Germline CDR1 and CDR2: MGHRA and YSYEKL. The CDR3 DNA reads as TGCGCCAGCAGCCACCTTCCGGGGGGGTGGTACGAGCAGTACTTC. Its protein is CASSHLPGGWYEQYF.

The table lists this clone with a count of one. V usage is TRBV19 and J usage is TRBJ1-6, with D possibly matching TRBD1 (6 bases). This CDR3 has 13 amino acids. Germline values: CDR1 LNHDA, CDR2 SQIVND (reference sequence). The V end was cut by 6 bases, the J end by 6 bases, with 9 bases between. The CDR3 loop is CASRGQFNSPLHF. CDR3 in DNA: TGTGCCAGTAGAGGACAGTTTAATTCACCCCTCCACTTT.

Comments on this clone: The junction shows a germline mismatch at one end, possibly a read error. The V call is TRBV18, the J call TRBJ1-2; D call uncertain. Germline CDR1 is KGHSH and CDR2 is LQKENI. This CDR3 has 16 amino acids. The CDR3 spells CASSPRIDGSDYGYTF. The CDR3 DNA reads TGTGCCAGCTCACCAAGGATCGACGGGTCTGACTACGGCTACACCTTC.

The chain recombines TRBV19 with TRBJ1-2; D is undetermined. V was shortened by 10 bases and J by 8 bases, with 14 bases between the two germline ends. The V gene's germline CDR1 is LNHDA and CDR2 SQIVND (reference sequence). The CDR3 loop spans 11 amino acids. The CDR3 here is CATSRYPGYTF. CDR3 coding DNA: TGTGCCACCTCGAGATATCCCGGCTACACCTTC.

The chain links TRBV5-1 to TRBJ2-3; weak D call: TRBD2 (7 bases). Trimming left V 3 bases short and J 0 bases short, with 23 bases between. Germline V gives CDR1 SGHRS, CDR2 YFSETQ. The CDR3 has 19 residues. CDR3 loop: CASSYQTSGGATSTDTQYF. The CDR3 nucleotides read TGCGCCAGCAGCTATCAGACATCGGGGGGCGCCACTAGCACAGATACGCAGTATTTT.